This T cell receptor beta chain was captured by sequencing in a study of shared clonotypes between healthy human individuals. Points from the study as a whole: Clonotype sharing among donors was expected to depend on sequencing depth. Among non-shared clonotypes, generation probabilities were lower than among those shared by all four donors.

This table comes from immunoSEQ multiplex PCR, and its TCRdb copy is limited to in-frame clones, with some not included. The table includes around 2.1 million clones, more than 85% detected once. Details on this clone: Antigen: not known.

Naive CD8 populations comprised CD45RO-negative cells positively selected for CCR7, excluding terminally differentiated effector memory CD45RA+ cells. Healthy and HIV-negative, the adult donors had no recent acute infections or vaccinations. CDR1 SGHNT and CDR2 YENEEA come from the germline V gene. The CDR3 extends over 14 amino acids. Trimming stripped 2 bases from V and 4 bases from J, with 11 bases between. Material for sequencing was naive CD8+ T cells from PBMCs. The sequence was collected from a man aged 18-30 years in good health. Some clones in this sample may be carry-over from other donors' samples. The chain recombines TRBV11-3 with TRBJ2-5; D ambiguous. The CDR3 protein is CASSLTGQRETQYF. DNA for the CDR3: TGTGCCAGCAGCTTAACGGGCCAACGAGAGACCCAGTACTTC.